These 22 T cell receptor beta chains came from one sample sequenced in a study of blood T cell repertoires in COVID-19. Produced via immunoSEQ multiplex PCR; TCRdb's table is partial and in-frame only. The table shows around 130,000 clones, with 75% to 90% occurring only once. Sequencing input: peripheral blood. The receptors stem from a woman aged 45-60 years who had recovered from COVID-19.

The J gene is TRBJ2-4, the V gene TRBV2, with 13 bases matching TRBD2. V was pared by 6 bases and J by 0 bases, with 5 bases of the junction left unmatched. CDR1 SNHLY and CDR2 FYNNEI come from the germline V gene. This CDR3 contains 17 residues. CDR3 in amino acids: CASRGLAGSLAKNIQYF. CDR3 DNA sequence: TGTGCCAGCAGGGGACTAGCGGGATCCCTAGCCAAAAACATTCAGTACTTC.

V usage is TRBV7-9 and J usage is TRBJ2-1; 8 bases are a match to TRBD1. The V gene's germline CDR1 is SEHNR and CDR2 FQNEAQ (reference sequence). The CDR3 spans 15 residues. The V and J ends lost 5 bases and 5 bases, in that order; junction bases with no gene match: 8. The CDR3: CASSPRTGKNNEQFF. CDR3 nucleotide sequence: TGTGCCAGCAGCCCTAGGACAGGGAAAAACAATGAGCAGTTCTTC.

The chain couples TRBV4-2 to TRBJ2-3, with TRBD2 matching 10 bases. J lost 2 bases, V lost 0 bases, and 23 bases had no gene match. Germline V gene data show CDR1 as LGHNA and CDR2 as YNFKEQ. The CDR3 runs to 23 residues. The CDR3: CASSQEHRAGVAGGRTYTDTQYF. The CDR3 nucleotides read TGTGCCAGCAGCCAAGAGCACAGGGCTGGAGTAGCGGGGGGTCGGACCTACACAGATACGCAGTATTTT.

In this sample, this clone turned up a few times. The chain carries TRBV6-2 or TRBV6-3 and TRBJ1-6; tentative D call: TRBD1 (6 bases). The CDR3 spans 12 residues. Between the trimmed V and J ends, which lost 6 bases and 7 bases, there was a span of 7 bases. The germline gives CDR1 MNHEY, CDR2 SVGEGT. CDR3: CASSTGNSPLHF. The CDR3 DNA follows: TGTGCCAGCAGCACAGGGAATTCACCCCTCCACTTT.

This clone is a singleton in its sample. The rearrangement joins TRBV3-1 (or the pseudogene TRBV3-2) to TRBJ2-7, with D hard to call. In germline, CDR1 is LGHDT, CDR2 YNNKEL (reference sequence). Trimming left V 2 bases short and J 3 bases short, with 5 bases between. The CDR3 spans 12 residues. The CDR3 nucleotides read TGTGCCAGCAGCCAACAGGACTACGAGCAGTACTTC. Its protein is CASSQQDYEQYF.

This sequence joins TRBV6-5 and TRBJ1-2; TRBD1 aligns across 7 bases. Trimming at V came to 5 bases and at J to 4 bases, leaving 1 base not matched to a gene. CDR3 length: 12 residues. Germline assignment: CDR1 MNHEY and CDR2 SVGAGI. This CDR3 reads CASSRQGYGYTF. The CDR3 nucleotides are TGTGCCAGCAGTCGACAGGGCTATGGCTACACCTTC.

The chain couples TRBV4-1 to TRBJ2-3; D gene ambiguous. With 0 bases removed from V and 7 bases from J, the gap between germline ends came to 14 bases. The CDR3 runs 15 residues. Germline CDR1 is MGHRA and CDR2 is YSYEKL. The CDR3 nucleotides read TGCGCCAGCAGCCAAGATCACTTCGCCTCCTATACGCAGTATTTT. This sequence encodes CASSQDHFASYTQYF.

The CDR3 loop is CASSQGDRGWAFF. CDR3 sequence (DNA): TGCGCCAGCAGCCAAGGTGACAGGGGTTGGGCTTTCTTT. V and J are TRBV4-3 and TRBJ1-1; 8 bases map to TRBD1. The V gene end was trimmed by 1 base and the J gene end by 11 bases; junction bases not matched to a gene: 6. The germline V gene has CDR1 LGHNA and CDR2 YSLEER. This CDR3 has 13 residues.

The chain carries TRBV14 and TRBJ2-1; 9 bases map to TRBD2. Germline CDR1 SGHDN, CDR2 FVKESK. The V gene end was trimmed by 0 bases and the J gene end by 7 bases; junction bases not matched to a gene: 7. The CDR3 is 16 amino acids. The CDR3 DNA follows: TGTGCCAGCAGCCAAGAGAGGGTAGCGGGGGCTAATGAGCAGTTCTTC. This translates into CASSQERVAGANEQFF.

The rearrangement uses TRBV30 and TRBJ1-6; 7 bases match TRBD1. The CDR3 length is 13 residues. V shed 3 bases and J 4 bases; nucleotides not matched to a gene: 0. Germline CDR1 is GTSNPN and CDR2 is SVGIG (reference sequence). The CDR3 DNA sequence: TGTGCCTGGAGGGGACAGTATAATTCACCCCTCCACTTT. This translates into CAWRGQYNSPLHF.

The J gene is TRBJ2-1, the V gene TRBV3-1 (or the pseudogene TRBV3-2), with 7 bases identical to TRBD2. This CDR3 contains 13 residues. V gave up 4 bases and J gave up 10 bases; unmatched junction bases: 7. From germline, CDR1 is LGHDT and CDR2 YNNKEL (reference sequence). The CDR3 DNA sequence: TGTGCCAGCAGCCTCCGACTAGCCGGCGAGCAGTTCTTC. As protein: CASSLRLAGEQFF.

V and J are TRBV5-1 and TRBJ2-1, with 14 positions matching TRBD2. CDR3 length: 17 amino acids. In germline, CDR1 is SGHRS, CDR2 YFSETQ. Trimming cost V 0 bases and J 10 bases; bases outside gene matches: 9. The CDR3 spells CASSLAPGTSGGHEQFF. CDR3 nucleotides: TGCGCCAGCAGCTTGGCCCCAGGGACTAGCGGGGGCCACGAGCAGTTCTTC.

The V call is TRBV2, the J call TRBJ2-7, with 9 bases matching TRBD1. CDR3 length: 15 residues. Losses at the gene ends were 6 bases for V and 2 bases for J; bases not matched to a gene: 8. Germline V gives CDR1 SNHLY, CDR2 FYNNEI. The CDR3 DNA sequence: TGTGCCAGCAGCCATGCCGGGACAGGGACCTACGAGCAGTACTTC. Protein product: CASSHAGTGTYEQYF.

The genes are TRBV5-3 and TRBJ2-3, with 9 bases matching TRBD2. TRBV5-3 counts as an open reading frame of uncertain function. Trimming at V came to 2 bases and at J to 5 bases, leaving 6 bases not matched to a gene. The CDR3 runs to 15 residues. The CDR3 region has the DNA TGTGCCAGAAGCTTTTGCGGGGGGGCTGTAGATACGCAGTATTTT. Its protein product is CARSFCGGAVDTQYF.

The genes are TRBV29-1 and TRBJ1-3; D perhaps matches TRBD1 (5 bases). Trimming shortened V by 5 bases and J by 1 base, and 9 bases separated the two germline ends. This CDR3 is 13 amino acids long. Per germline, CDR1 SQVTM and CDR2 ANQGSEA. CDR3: CSVLTGSGNTIYF. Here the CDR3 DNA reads TGCAGCGTTCTAACAGGATCTGGAAACACCATATATTTT. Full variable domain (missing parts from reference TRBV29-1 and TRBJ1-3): SAVISQKPSRDICQRGTSLTIQCQVDSQVTMMFWYRQQPGQSLTLIATANQGSEATYESGFVIDKFPISRPNLTFSTLTVSNMSPEDSSIYLCSVLTGSGNTIYFGEGSWLTVV.

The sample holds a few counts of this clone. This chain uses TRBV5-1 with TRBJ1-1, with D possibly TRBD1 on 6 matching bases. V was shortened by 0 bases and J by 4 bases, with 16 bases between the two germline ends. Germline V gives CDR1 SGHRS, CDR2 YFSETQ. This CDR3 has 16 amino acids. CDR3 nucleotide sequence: TGCGCCAGCAGCTTGGGACACAGGGATGTGATCACTGAAGCTTTCTTT. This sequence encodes CASSLGHRDVITEAFF.

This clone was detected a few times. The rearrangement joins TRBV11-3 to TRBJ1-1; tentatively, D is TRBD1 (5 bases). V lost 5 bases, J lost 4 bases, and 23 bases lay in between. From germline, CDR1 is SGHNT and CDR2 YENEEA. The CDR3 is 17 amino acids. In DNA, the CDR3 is TGTGCCAGCAGCAGAGACGCCAGGGTTTCTTATAGCACTGAAGCTTTCTTT. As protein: CASSRDARVSYSTEAFF.

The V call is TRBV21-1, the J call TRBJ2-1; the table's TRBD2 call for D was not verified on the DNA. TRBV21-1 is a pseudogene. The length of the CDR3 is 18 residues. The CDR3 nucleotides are TGTGCCAGCCCTAGTCCCCTGAGACTAGCGGCTTCCTACAATGAGCAGTTCTTC. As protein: CASPSPLRLAASYNEQFF.

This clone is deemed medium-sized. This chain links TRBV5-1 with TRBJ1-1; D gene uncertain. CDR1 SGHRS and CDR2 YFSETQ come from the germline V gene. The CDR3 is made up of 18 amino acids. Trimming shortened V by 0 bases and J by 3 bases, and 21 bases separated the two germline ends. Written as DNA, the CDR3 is TGCGCCAGCAGCTTGGGATCCTTAACTCGAGGGATGGACACTGAAGCTTTCTTT. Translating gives CASSLGSLTRGMDTEAFF. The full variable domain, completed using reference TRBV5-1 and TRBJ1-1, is KAGVTQTPRYLIKTRGQQVTLSCSPISGHRSVSWYQQTPGQGLQFLFEYFSETQRNKGNFPGRFSGRQFSNSRSEMNVSTLELGDSALYLCASSLGSLTRGMDTEAFFGQGTRLTVV.

CDR3 region: CASSASGGTDTQYF. DNA of the CDR3: TGTGCCAGCAGCGCTTCAGGGGGCACAGATACGCAGTATTTT. The V and J genes are TRBV7-3 and TRBJ2-3; possible D gene TRBD1, 6 bases. There are 14 residues in the CDR3. The germline V gene encodes CDR1 SGHTA and CDR2 FQGTGA. Between the trimmed V and J ends, which lost 5 bases and 1 base, there was a span of 10 bases.

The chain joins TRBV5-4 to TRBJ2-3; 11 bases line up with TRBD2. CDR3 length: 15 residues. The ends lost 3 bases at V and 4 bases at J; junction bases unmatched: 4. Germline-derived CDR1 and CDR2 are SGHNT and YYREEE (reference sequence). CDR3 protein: CASSWLAGGPDTQYF. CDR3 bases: TGTGCCAGCAGCTGGCTAGCGGGGGGACCAGATACGCAGTATTTT.

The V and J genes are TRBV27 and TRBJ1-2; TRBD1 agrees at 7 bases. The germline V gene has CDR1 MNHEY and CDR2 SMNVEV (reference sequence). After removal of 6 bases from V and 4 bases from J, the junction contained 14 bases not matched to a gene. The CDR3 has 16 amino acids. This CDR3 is CASRLRVQGRLYGYTF. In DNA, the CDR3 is TGTGCCAGCAGGTTACGGGTACAGGGGCGGCTCTATGGCTACACCTTC.